A selection of T cell receptor beta chains follows, all from one sample in a study of blood T cell repertoires in COVID-19. Repertoires were generated with immunoSEQ multiplex PCR, while TCRdb's copy carries only in-frame clones and drops some. The sample has a few hundred thousand clones, around nine tenths seen once. Sequences were obtained from PBMCs or T cells enriched from blood (not recorded which). The source is a woman in her late teens or twenties who had recovered from COVID-19. CDR3s include the opening cysteine and the closing phenylalanine or tryptophan. Each record gives: J gene, clone size, V gene, D gene, CDR3 protein, CDR3 DNA. D genes are given only for firm matches. Only part of the rows carry a size: once, few, many, or a class if the clone is expanded.

J gene: TRBJ2-1
clone size: NA
V gene: TRBV25-1
D gene: NA
CDR3 protein: CASSSFLRTGKYNEQFF
CDR3 DNA: TGTGCCAGCAGTTCTTTCCTCCGGACTGGGAAATACAATGAGCAGTTCTTC

J gene: TRBJ2-7
clone size: NA
V gene: TRBV29-1
D gene: TRBD1
CDR3 protein: CSVEARRWDSPAYEQYF
CDR3 DNA: TGCAGCGTTGAAGCCAGGAGGTGGGACAGTCCAGCCTACGAGCAGTACTTC

J gene: TRBJ2-7
clone size: NA
V gene: TRBV5-1
D gene: NA
CDR3 protein: CASSLGAGAYEQYF
CDR3 DNA: TGCGCCAGCAGCTTGGGGGCAGGCGCCTACGAGCAGTACTTC

J gene: TRBJ1-3
clone size: NA
V gene: TRBV9
D gene: NA
CDR3 protein: CASSGPYSGDSGNTIYF
CDR3 DNA: TGTGCCAGCAGCGGACCGTATTCAGGCGACTCTGGAAACACCATATATTTT

J gene: TRBJ1-2
clone size: NA
V gene: TRBV5-6
D gene: TRBD1
CDR3 protein: CASSPTGAAYGYTF
CDR3 DNA: TGTGCCAGCAGTCCGACAGGGGCGGCCTATGGCTACACCTTC

J gene: TRBJ2-5
clone size: once
V gene: TRBV6-5
D gene: NA
CDR3 protein: CASSYVRSETQYF
CDR3 DNA: TGTGCCAGCAGTTACGTCAGGTCGGAGACCCAGTACTTC

J gene: TRBJ2-1
clone size: NA
V gene: TRBV20-1
D gene: TRBD2
CDR3 protein: CSASGEAGSYNEQFF
CDR3 DNA: TGCAGTGCTAGTGGAGAAGCGGGGTCCTACAATGAGCAGTTCTTC

J gene: TRBJ1-6
clone size: few
V gene: TRBV27
D gene: TRBD1
CDR3 protein: CASSLGTENSPLHF
CDR3 DNA: TGTGCCAGCAGTTTGGGGACAGAAAATTCACCCCTCCACTTT

J gene: TRBJ1-1
clone size: NA
V gene: TRBV6-5
D gene: TRBD1
CDR3 protein: CASRWDREAFF
CDR3 DNA: TGTGCCAGCAGATGGGACAGGGAAGCTTTCTTT

J gene: TRBJ1-2
clone size: NA
V gene: TRBV28
D gene: TRBD1
CDR3 protein: CASSLADRSPSMGGYTF
CDR3 DNA: TGTGCCAGCAGTTTAGCGGACAGGTCCCCTTCGATGGGTGGCTACACCTTC

J gene: TRBJ1-6
clone size: NA
V gene: TRBV5-1
D gene: NA
CDR3 protein: CASSPGSNSPLHF
CDR3 DNA: TGCGCCAGCAGCCCCGGTTCTAATTCACCCCTCCACTTT